Listed here are 31 T cell receptor beta chains from one sample, sequenced in a study of T cell responses to AZD1222 COVID-19 vaccine. The repertoire was sequenced with immunoSEQ multiplex PCR; TCRdb's copy has only in-frame clones and lacks some. Of approximately 160,000 clones in the sample, about 91% were seen once. Sequenced material: peripheral blood, taken on day 0 of AZD1222 vaccination. The source of these receptors is an adult in good health.

The chain employs TRBV7-3 and TRBJ2-5; no reliable D call. The germline V gene has CDR1 SGHTA and CDR2 FQGTGA. The V end lost 5 bases, the J end lost 5 bases, and 9 bases lay between the germline ends. This CDR3 has 12 residues. CDR3 DNA sequence: TGTGCCAGCAGCCCGGACGGCGAGACCCAGTACTTC. Its protein is CASSPDGETQYF.

This chain links TRBV3-1 (or the pseudogene TRBV3-2) with TRBJ1-1, with unresolved D. Trimming removed 2 bases from V and 7 bases from J, with 8 bases in between. The V gene's germline CDR1 is LGHDT and CDR2 YNNKEL (reference sequence). The CDR3 loop spans 12 amino acids. The CDR3 spells CASSQSALEAFF. CDR3 DNA: TGTGCCAGCAGCCAAAGCGCTCTTGAAGCTTTCTTT.

The rearrangement joins TRBV4-3 to TRBJ1-4; 7 bases agree with TRBD1. The germline V gene has CDR1 LGHNA and CDR2 YSLEER. The CDR3 is made up of 15 amino acids. V was clipped by 2 bases and J by 11 bases; unmatched bases: 11. This CDR3 is CASSQRSGQSEKLFF. DNA of the CDR3: TGCGCCAGCAGCCAACGATCGGGACAGTCTGAGAAACTGTTTTTT.

The chain has TRBV19 and TRBJ1-5; no firm D call. This CDR3 has 16 amino acids. Between the trimmed V and J ends, which lost 5 bases and 3 bases, there was a span of 17 bases. Germline V gives CDR1 LNHDA, CDR2 SQIVND (reference sequence). This CDR3 reads CASSLEGPGPNQPQHF. CDR3 DNA: TGTGCCAGTAGTTTGGAAGGCCCCGGGCCCAATCAGCCCCAGCATTTT.

The rearrangement links TRBV19 to TRBJ1-2, with TRBD1 identical over 7 bases. The V and J ends lost 1 base and 0 bases, in that order; junction bases with no gene match: 14. The germline CDR1 and CDR2 sequences are LNHDA and SQIVND (reference sequence). This CDR3 has 19 residues. In DNA, the CDR3 is TGTGCCAGTAGTATAGCCCCTACCGGGACAGCAAATACTAACTATGGCTACACCTTC. The encoded protein is CASSIAPTGTANTNYGYTF.

The V call is TRBV7-2, the J call TRBJ1-5; maybe TRBD1 (6 bases). The germline gives CDR1 SGHTA, CDR2 FQGNSA. This CDR3 comprises 15 residues. V was trimmed by 1 base and J by 3 bases, leaving 10 bases between them. The CDR3 region is CASSLVTGLNQPQHF. The CDR3 DNA sequence: TGTGCCAGCAGCTTAGTTACAGGGCTCAATCAGCCCCAGCATTTT.

The chain links TRBV5-4 to TRBJ1-2; TRBD1 matches 10 bases. There are 16 residues in the CDR3. The germline V gene encodes CDR1 SGHNT and CDR2 YYREEE (reference sequence). The V and J ends lost 5 bases and 0 bases, in that order; junction bases with no gene match: 7. The CDR3 region is CASRPGQGHSNYGYTF. The CDR3 DNA reads as TGTGCCAGCAGACCGGGACAGGGGCATTCTAACTATGGCTACACCTTC.

This chain joins TRBV6-5 and TRBJ2-2; D call uncertain. Trimming cost V 6 bases and J 2 bases, with 7 bases left between them. This CDR3 is 13 amino acids long. Germline V CDR1 and CDR2: MNHEY, SVGAGI. CDR3 nucleotides: TGTGCCAGCAGGGCGGTTAACACCGGGGAGCTGTTTTTT. This codes for CASRAVNTGELFF.

The V call is TRBV27, the J call TRBJ2-2; D gene unclear. The CDR3 is 12 residues long. Germline-derived CDR1 and CDR2 are MNHEY and SMNVEV (reference sequence). V lost 6 bases and J lost 4, with 6 bases in between. The CDR3 sequence: CASSFLTGELFF. The CDR3 DNA is TGTGCCAGCAGCTTCCTCACCGGGGAGCTGTTTTTT.

V usage is TRBV12-3 or TRBV12-4 and J usage is TRBJ2-5; D gene ambiguous. The CDR3 loop spans 12 amino acids. The V end lost 5 bases, the J end lost 3 bases, and 7 bases lay between the germline ends. In DNA, the CDR3 is TGTGCCAGCAGTCTAGTGAAAGAGACCCAGTACTTC. This gives the protein CASSLVKETQYF.

This sequence joins TRBV4-2 and TRBJ2-5; no clear D. Germline CDR1 LGHNA, CDR2 YNFKEQ. The V end lost 0 bases, the J end lost 4 bases, and 12 bases lay between the germline ends. The CDR3 contains 15 residues. The CDR3 loop is CASSQEGGPRETQYF. CDR3 nucleotides: TGTGCCAGCAGCCAAGAAGGCGGCCCCAGAGAGACCCAGTACTTC.

The rearrangement links TRBV18 to TRBJ1-3; 7 bases line up with TRBD1. CDR1 and CDR2 (germline): KGHSH, LQKENI. The V gene end was trimmed by 1 base and the J gene end by 0 bases; junction bases not matched to a gene: 3. The CDR3 loop spans 16 amino acids. CDR3 sequence reads: CASSPLGQASGNTIYF. The CDR3 DNA reads as TGTGCCAGCTCACCACTTGGACAGGCCTCTGGAAACACCATATATTTT.

The V and J genes are TRBV28 and TRBJ1-2; 7 nucleotides line up with TRBD1. In germline, CDR1 is MDHEN, CDR2 SYDVKM. This CDR3 is 15 amino acids long. After removal of 8 bases from V and 1 base from J, the junction contained 10 bases not matched to a gene. This CDR3 reads CASALQGLNNYGYTF. The CDR3, as DNA: TGTGCCAGCGCCCTACAGGGGCTAAATAACTATGGCTACACCTTC.

The J gene is TRBJ2-7, the V gene TRBV9, with 11 bases lining up with TRBD2. The CDR3 runs to 14 residues. Per the germline V gene, CDR1 is SGDLS and CDR2 is YYNGEE. Trimming removed 3 bases from V and 4 bases from J; junction bases left unmatched: 3. The CDR3 region is CASSAGTSGYEQYF. CDR3 coding DNA: TGTGCCAGCAGCGCCGGGACTAGCGGTTACGAGCAGTACTTC.

V is TRBV6-2 or TRBV6-3 and J is TRBJ2-3; 8 bases are shared with TRBD2. This CDR3 is built from 15 residues. The V gene end was trimmed by 2 bases and the J gene end by 4 bases; junction bases not matched to a gene: 5. Per germline, CDR1 MNHEY and CDR2 SVGEGT. CDR3 residues: CASSYPTGGADTQYF. CDR3 DNA: TGTGCCAGCAGTTACCCCACCGGGGGGGCAGATACGCAGTATTTT.

CDR3 sequence: CASSLTAGVDTGELFF. The CDR3 bases are TGTGCCAGCAGCCTTACAGCAGGGGTAGACACCGGGGAGCTGTTTTTT. V gene TRBV5-8 combines with J gene TRBJ2-2; maybe TRBD1 (6 bases). CDR3 length: 16 residues. The V and J ends lost 4 bases and 3 bases respectively, with 16 bases between them. The germline V gene has CDR1 SGHTS and CDR2 YDEGEE.

V and J are TRBV2 and TRBJ2-7; 11 bases are shared with TRBD1. V shed 6 bases and J 4 bases; nucleotides not matched to a gene: 8. Germline CDR1 SNHLY, CDR2 FYNNEI. The CDR3 is 15 residues long. CDR3 amino acids: CASRPRDRGFYEQYF. CDR3 DNA: TGTGCCAGCAGGCCCCGGGACAGGGGGTTTTACGAGCAGTACTTC.

The rearrangement links TRBV4-1 to TRBJ1-1; a weak D match, TRBD1 (5 bases). The V gene lost 1 base and the J gene lost 5 bases, with 11 bases spanning the gap. The V gene's germline CDR1 is MGHRA and CDR2 YSYEKL. This CDR3 has 14 residues. The CDR3 loop is CASSQAPTDTEAFF. The CDR3 DNA sequence: TGCGCCAGCAGCCAAGCCCCGACAGATACTGAAGCTTTCTTT.

This clone came up a few times. The chain joins TRBV10-3 to TRBJ1-1, with 7 bases that match TRBD1. J gave up 6 bases and V 2 bases, and 15 bases lay outside the gene matches. Germline V gene sequence: CDR1 ENHRY, CDR2 SYGVKD. The CDR3 consists of 17 residues. DNA of the CDR3: TGTGCCATCAGTGAGATGGTGAGGGCCCCCCAGGGGGCTGAAGCTTTCTTT. It encodes CAISEMVRAPQGAEAFF.

The chain joins TRBV14 to TRBJ2-2; no definite D call. Germline CDR1 reads SGHDN; CDR2 reads FVKESK. V was shortened by 4 bases and J by 5 bases, with 11 bases between the two germline ends. The CDR3 loop spans 14 amino acids. The CDR3 sequence: CASSPNTWTGELFF. The CDR3 region has the DNA TGTGCCAGCAGCCCTAATACTTGGACCGGGGAGCTGTTTTTT.

CDR3 sequence reads: CASSYSAGGYYGYTF. CDR3 sequence (DNA): TGTGCCAGCAGTTACTCTGCCGGGGGGTACTATGGCTACACCTTC. The rearrangement joins TRBV6-5 to TRBJ1-2; TRBD1 is a possible D gene (5 bases). The V gene lost 0 bases and the J gene lost 3 bases, with 11 bases spanning the gap. This CDR3 has 15 residues. The germline CDR1 and CDR2 sequences are MNHEY and SVGAGI.

V gene TRBV5-1 combines with J gene TRBJ2-2; D is undetermined. Germline lookup yields CDR1 SGHRS and CDR2 YFSETQ. V dropped 0 bases and J dropped 3 bases, with 9 bases sitting between them. The length of the CDR3 is 15 residues. This chain's CDR3 is CASSLALGDTGELFF. The CDR3 DNA is TGCGCCAGCAGCTTGGCTCTAGGCGACACCGGGGAGCTGTTTTTT.

This clone was seen just once. The V call is TRBV5-4, the J call TRBJ1-4; perhaps TRBD1 as D (6 bases). The CDR3 extends over 15 amino acids. Germline loops: CDR1 SGHNT, CDR2 YYREEE (reference sequence). Trimming shortened V by 4 bases and J by 3 bases, and 13 bases separated the two germline ends. CDR3 sequence reads: CASSQTGTPNEKLFF. The DNA of the CDR3 is TGTGCCAGCAGCCAAACCGGGACACCTAATGAAAAACTGTTTTTT. The variable domain in full, with the rest retrieved from reference TRBV5-4 and TRBJ1-4, is ETGVTQSPTHLIKTRGQQVTLRCSSQSGHNTVSWYQQALGQGPQFIFQYYREEENGRGNFPPRFSGLQFPNYSSELNVNALELDDSALYLCASSQTGTPNEKLFFGSGTQLSVL.

This clone was recorded a few times. The V gene is TRBV7-9, the J gene TRBJ2-7, with D uncertain. The CDR3 runs to 11 residues. V lost 5 bases, J lost 5 bases, and 7 bases lay in between. Germline V CDR1 and CDR2: SEHNR, FQNEAQ (reference sequence). The CDR3 DNA follows: TGTGCCAGCAGCCCCGGTAACGAGCAGTACTTC. Translating gives CASSPGNEQYF.

This chain joins TRBV27 and TRBJ1-4; D is unclear. The V and J ends lost 3 bases and 8 bases respectively, with 4 bases between them. CDR3 size: 11 residues. Per the germline V gene, CDR1 is MNHEY and CDR2 is SMNVEV (reference sequence). The CDR3 nucleotides are TGTGCCAGCAGTTTCAGAGAAAAACTGTTTTTT. Translation: CASSFREKLFF.

V and J are TRBV14 and TRBJ1-6; no clear D gene. Germline CDR1 is SGHDN and CDR2 is FVKESK. V was pared by 6 bases and J by 8 bases, with 11 bases between. This CDR3 is built from 13 residues. The CDR3 nucleotides read TGTGCCAGCAGGAGGGCACAATATTCACCCCTCCACTTT. Its translation is CASRRAQYSPLHF.

This chain connects TRBV2 to TRBJ1-6; possibly TRBD1 for D (5 bases). The germline V gene encodes CDR1 SNHLY and CDR2 FYNNEI. The CDR3 is made up of 14 amino acids. The V gene lost 6 bases and the J gene lost 6 bases, with 12 bases spanning the gap. The CDR3 region has the DNA TGTGCCAGCAGCCAGGGACGGAGTAATTCACCCCTCCACTTT. Protein: CASSQGRSNSPLHF. The full variable domain, with the rest looked up from reference TRBV2 and TRBJ1-6, is EPEVTQTPSHQVTQMGQEVILRCVPISNHLYFYWYRQILGQKVEFLVSFYNNEISEKSEIFDDQFSVERPDGSNFTLKIRSTKLEDSAMYFCASSQGRSNSPLHFGNGTRLTVT.

CDR3 residues: CASSLEADPYEQYF. Written as DNA, the CDR3 is TGTGCCAGCAGCTTGGAAGCGGACCCCTACGAGCAGTACTTC. This rearrangement joins TRBV5-6 to TRBJ2-7; tentatively, D is TRBD2 (5 bases). V was trimmed by 0 bases and J by 2 bases, leaving 9 bases between them. Looked up from germline, CDR1 is SGHDT and CDR2 is YYEEEE. The CDR3 has 14 residues. The entire variable domain, with the rest obtained from reference TRBV5-6 and TRBJ2-7, is as follows: DAGVTQSPTHLIKTRGQQVTLRCSPKSGHDTVSWYQQALGQGPQFIFQYYEEEERQRGNFPDRFSGHQFPNYSSELNVNALLLGDSALYLCASSLEADPYEQYFGPGTRLTVT.

This chain joins TRBV14 and TRBJ2-2; 13 bases fit TRBD2. The CDR3 spans 16 residues. V was pared by 2 bases and J by 5 bases, with 2 bases of the junction left unmatched. Germline V gene lookup returns CDR1 SGHDN and CDR2 FVKESK. Written as DNA, the CDR3 is TGTGCCAGCAGCCAAAGGACTAGCGGGAGAACCGGGGAGCTGTTTTTT. It specifies CASSQRTSGRTGELFF.

The gene calls are TRBV6-6 and TRBJ2-7, with TRBD2 identical over 9 bases. CDR3 size: 15 residues. Germline CDR1 and CDR2: MNHNY and SVGAGI (reference sequence). The J segment lost 3 bases and the V segment lost 4 bases, leaving 7 bases of the junction unmatched. CDR3 DNA sequence: TGTGCCAGCAGTTCCCCGGGACTAGCCTTCTACGAGCAGTACTTC. This encodes CASSSPGLAFYEQYF.

The CDR3 DNA reads as TGTGCCAGCAGTGGACAGGGGCGCGAGCAGTACTTC. It yields the protein CASSGQGREQYF. V is TRBV27 and J is TRBJ2-7; 9 positions agree with TRBD1. This CDR3 has 12 amino acids. Losses at the gene ends were 5 bases for V and 6 bases for J; bases not matched to a gene: 2. Germline lookup yields CDR1 MNHEY and CDR2 SMNVEV (reference sequence).